These 5 T cell receptor beta chains share one sample of origin, sequenced in a study of OX40 agonist ivuxolimab in advanced cancers. Receptor libraries were prepared by the immunoSEQ multiplex PCR assay. Sourced from immuneACCESS, this table was stored by TCRdb with only in-frame sequences that have V and J called. A share of the clones is absent; for the studies checked, an unresolved V gene accounts for under half, and the remainder has no known explanation. This sample comprises some 100,000 clones, around 93% of them detected only once. Clones ranked in the top ten supply about 0.51% of the sample. Sequenced material: CD4+ or CD8+ T cells sorted from blood, taken in a trial of the OX40 agonist ivuxolimab. The source of these receptors is an adult with an advanced solid tumor such as melanoma, head and neck, liver or kidney cancer.

The gene calls are TRBV28 and TRBJ2-7, with 9 bases lining up with TRBD1. Trimming removed 4 bases from V and 4 bases from J; junction bases left unmatched: 8. The CDR3 length is 15 residues. From germline, CDR1 is MDHEN and CDR2 SYDVKM. The CDR3 sequence is CASSSTGTGLYEQYF. The CDR3 DNA reads as TGTGCCAGCAGTTCCACCGGGACAGGGCTGTACGAGCAGTACTTC.

The genes are TRBV7-6 and TRBJ2-5, with 8 bases aligning to TRBD1. The junction had 2 bases not matched to a gene; V was cut back by 7 bases and J by 4 bases. Germline CDR1 reads SGHVS; CDR2 reads FNYEAQ. CDR3 size: 12 residues. The CDR3 DNA reads as TGTGCCAGCAACGACAGGGGAGAGACCCAGTACTTC. It yields the protein CASNDRGETQYF.

This clone was seen a handful of times. The chain joins TRBV2 to TRBJ2-1; TRBD2 aligns across 7 bases. This CDR3 region has 15 residues. Germline-derived CDR1 and CDR2 are SNHLY and FYNNEI. V dropped 7 bases and J dropped 7; count of bases not matched to a gene: 13. The CDR3 here is CASTLGGGSGNEQFF. DNA of the CDR3: TGTGCCAGCACCCTAGGTGGCGGGAGCGGGAATGAGCAGTTCTTC. The entire variable domain, with the rest obtained from reference TRBV2 and TRBJ2-1, is as follows: EPEVTQTPSHQVTQMGQEVILRCVPISNHLYFYWYRQILGQKVEFLVSFYNNEISEKSEIFDDQFSVERPDGSNFTLKIRSTKLEDSAMYFCASTLGGGSGNEQFFGPGTRLTVL.

V gene TRBV11-2 combines with J gene TRBJ2-6; D is unresolved. Trimming removed 1 base at V and 1 base at J, with 8 bases between. The V gene's germline CDR1 is SGHAT and CDR2 FQNNGV. The CDR3 spans 16 residues. CDR3 nucleotides: TGTGCCAGCAGCTTAGTGCAACAGTCTGGGGCCAACGTCCTGACTTTC. It is translated as CASSLVQQSGANVLTF. Full variable domain (remainder filled in from reference TRBV11-2 and TRBJ2-6): EAGVAQSPRYKIIEKRQSVAFWCNPISGHATLYWYQQILGQGPKLLIQFQNNGVVDDSQLPKDRFSAERLKGVDSTLKIQPAKLEDSAVYLCASSLVQQSGANVLTFGAGSRLTVL.

The chain combines TRBV5-1 with TRBJ2-1, with D perhaps TRBD2 (6 bases). V lost 6 bases and J lost 9, with 22 bases in between. The CDR3 is 15 residues long. CDR1 SGHRS and CDR2 YFSETQ come from the germline V gene. CDR3 sequence reads: CASTTSGGIVSEQFF. As DNA, the CDR3 is TGCGCCAGCACCACTTCAGGCGGGATAGTAAGTGAGCAGTTCTTC.